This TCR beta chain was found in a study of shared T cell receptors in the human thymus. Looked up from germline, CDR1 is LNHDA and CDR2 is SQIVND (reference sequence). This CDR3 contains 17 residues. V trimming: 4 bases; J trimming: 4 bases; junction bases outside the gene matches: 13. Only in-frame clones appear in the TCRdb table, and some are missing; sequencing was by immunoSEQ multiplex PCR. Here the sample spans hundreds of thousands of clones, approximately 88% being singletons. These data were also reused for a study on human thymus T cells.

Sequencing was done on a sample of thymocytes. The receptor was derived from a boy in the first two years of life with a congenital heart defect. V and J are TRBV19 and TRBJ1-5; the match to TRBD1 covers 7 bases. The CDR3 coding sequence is TGTGCCAGTAGTAGCCCAACCAAAGACAGGGTTAATCAGCCCCAGCATTTT. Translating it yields CASSSPTKDRVNQPQHF. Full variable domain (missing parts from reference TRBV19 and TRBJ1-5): DGGITQSPKYLFRKEGQNVTLSCEQNLNHDAMYWYRQDPGQGLRLIYYSQIVNDFQKGDIAEGYSVSREKKESFPLTVTSAQKNPTAFYLCASSSPTKDRVNQPQHFGDGTRLSIL.